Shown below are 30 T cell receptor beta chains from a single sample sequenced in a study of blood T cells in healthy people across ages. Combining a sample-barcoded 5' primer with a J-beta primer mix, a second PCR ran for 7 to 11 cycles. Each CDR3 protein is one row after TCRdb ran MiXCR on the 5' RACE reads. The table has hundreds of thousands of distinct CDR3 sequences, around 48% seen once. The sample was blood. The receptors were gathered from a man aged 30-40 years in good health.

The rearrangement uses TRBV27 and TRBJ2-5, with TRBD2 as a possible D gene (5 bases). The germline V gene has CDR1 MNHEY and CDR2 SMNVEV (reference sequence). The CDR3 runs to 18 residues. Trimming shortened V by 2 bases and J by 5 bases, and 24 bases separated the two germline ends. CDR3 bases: TGTGCCAGCAGTTTAGGGAGAGGGAAAGGACCGAAAGGGGAGACCCAGTACTTC. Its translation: CASSLGRGKGPKGETQYF.

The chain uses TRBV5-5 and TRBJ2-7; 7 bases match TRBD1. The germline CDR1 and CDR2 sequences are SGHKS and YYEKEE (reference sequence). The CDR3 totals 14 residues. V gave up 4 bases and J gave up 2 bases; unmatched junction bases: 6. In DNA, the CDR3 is TGTGCCAGCAGCACCGGACAGGTTGCCTACGAGCAGTACTTC. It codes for CASSTGQVAYEQYF.

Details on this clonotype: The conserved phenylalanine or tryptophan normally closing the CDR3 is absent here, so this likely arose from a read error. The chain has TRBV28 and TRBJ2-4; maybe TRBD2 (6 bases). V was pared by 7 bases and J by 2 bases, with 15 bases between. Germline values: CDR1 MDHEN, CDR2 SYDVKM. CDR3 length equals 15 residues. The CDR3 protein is CASTRSRGSKNIQYS. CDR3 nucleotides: TGTGCCAGCACTCGAAGCCGGGGGTCCAAAAACATTCAGTACTCC.

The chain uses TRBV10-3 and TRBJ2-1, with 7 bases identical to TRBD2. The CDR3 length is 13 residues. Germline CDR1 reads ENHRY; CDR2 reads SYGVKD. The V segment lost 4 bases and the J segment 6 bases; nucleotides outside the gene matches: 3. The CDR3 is CAISGGLTNEQFF. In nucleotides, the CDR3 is TGTGCCATCAGTGGGGGACTAACCAATGAGCAGTTCTTC.

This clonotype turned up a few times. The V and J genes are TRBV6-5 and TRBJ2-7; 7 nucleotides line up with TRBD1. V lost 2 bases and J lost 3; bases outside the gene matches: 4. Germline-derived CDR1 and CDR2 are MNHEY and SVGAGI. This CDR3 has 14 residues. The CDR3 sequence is CASSYAGTDYEQYF. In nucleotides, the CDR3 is TGTGCCAGCAGTTACGCCGGGACAGACTACGAGCAGTACTTC.

The CDR3 is CASSTGGTGTYEQYF. The CDR3, as DNA: TGTGCCAGCAGTACTGGAGGGACGGGCACCTACGAGCAGTACTTC. The chain links TRBV28 to TRBJ2-7, with a tentative D call TRBD2 (6 bases). The germline V and J ends were trimmed by 5 bases and 2 bases, with 16 bases remaining between them. The germline V gene has CDR1 MDHEN and CDR2 SYDVKM. CDR3 length equals 15 residues.

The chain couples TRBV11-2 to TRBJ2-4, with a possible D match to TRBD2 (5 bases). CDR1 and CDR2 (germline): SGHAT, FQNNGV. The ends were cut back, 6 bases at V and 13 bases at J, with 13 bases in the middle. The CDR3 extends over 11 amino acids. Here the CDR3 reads CASSSFGEQYF. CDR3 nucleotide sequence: TGTGCCAGCAGTTCTTTCGGGGAGCAGTACTTC.

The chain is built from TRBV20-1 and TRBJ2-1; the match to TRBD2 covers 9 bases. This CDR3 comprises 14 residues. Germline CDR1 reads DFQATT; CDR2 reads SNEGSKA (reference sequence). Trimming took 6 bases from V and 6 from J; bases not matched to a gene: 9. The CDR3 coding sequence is TGCAGTGCAGACCCGGGGACTAGCTTCAATGAGCAGTTCTTC. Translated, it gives CSADPGTSFNEQFF.

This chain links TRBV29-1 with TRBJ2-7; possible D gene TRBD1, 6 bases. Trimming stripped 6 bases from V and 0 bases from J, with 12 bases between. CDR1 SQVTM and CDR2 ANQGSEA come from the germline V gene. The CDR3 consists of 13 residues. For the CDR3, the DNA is TGCAGCGTGAGAACAGGGTTCTCCTACGAGCAGTACTTC. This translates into CSVRTGFSYEQYF.

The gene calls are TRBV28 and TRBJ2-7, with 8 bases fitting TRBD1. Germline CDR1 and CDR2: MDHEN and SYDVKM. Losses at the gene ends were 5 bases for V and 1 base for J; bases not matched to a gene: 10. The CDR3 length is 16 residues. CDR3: CASSPGTGGRSYEQYF. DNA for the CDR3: TGTGCCAGCAGTCCAGGGACAGGCGGACGATCCTACGAGCAGTACTTC.

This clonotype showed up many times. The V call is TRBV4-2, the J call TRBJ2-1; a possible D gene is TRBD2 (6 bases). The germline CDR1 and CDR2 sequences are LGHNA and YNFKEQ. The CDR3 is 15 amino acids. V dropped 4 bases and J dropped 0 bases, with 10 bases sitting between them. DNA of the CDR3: TGTGCCAGCAGCCGGGACTCGAGCTCCTACAATGAGCAGTTCTTC. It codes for CASSRDSSSYNEQFF.

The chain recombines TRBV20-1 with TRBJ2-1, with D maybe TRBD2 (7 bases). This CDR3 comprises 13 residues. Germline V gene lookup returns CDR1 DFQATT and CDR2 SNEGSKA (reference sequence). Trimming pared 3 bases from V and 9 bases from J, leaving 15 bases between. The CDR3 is CSARMGGGREQFF. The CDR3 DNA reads TGCAGTGCTAGGATGGGGGGGGGCCGTGAGCAGTTCTTC.

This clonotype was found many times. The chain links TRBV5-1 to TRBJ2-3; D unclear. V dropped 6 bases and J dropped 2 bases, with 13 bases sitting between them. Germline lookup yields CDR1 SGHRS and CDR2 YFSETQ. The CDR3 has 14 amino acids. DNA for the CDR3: TGCGCCAGCACCTTACACGCGTTCACAGATACGCAGTATTTT. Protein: CASTLHAFTDTQYF.

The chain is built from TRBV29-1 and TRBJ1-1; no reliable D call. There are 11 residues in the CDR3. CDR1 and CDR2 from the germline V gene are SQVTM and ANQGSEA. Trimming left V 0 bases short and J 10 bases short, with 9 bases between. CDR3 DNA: TGCAGCGTTGAAGATCCCGGGTTAGCTTTCTTT. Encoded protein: CSVEDPGLAFF.

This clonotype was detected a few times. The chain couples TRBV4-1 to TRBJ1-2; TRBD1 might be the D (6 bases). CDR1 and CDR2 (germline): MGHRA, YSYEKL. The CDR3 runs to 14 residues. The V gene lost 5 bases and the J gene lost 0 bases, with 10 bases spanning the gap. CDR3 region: CASSSGEANYGYTF. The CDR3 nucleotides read TGCGCCAGCAGCTCAGGGGAGGCTAACTATGGCTACACCTTC.

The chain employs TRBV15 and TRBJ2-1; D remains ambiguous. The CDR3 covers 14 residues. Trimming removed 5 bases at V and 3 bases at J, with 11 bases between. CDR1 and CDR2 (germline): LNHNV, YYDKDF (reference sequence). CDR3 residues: CATSPVADYNEQFF. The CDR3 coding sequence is TGTGCCACCAGCCCGGTTGCAGACTACAATGAGCAGTTCTTC.

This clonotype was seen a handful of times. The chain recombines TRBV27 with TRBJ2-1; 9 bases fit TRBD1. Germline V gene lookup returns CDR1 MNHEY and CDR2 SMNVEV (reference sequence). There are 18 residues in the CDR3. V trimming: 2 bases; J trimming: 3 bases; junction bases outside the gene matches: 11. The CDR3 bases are TGTGCCAGCAGTTTAAATCGTGTAGGGGACAGGGTCTACAATGAGCAGTTCTTC. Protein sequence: CASSLNRVGDRVYNEQFF.

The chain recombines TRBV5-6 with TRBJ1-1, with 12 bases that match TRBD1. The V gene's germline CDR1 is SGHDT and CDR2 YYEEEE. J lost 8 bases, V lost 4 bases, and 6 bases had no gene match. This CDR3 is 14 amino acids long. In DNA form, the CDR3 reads TGTGCCAGCAGCGTCGCCGGGACAGGGGGCGAAGCTTTCTTT. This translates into CASSVAGTGGEAFF.

In DNA, the CDR3 is TGTGCCTGGTCGTCCCTCACAGATACGCAGTATTTT. Its protein is CAWSSLTDTQYF. The rearrangement joins TRBV30 to TRBJ2-3; D is unresolved. Germline CDR1 reads GTSNPN; CDR2 reads SVGIG (reference sequence). The CDR3 has 12 residues. Trimming shortened V by 5 bases and J by 2 bases, and 8 bases separated the two germline ends.

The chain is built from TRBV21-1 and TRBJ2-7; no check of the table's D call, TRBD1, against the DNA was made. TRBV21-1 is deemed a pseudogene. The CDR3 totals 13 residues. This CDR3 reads CTGRRGSGYEQYF. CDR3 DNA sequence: TGTACCGGACGAAGGGGATCGGGATACGAGCAGTACTTC.

CDR3 sequence (DNA): TGTGCCAGCAGTGACAGGCGGGCGGAATCCTACAATGAGCAGTTCTTC. This codes for CASSDRRAESYNEQFF. The chain joins TRBV6-1 to TRBJ2-1; D might be TRBD2 (5 bases). The CDR3 is 16 residues long. V lost 3 bases and J 1 base, leaving 13 bases between the germline ends. Germline CDR1 is MNHNS and CDR2 is SASEGT.

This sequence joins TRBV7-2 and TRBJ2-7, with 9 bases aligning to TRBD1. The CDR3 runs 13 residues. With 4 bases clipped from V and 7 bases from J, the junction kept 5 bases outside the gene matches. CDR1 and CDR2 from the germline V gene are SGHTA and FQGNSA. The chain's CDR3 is CASSWDRANEQYF. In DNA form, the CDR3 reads TGTGCCAGCAGCTGGGACAGGGCCAATGAGCAGTACTTC.

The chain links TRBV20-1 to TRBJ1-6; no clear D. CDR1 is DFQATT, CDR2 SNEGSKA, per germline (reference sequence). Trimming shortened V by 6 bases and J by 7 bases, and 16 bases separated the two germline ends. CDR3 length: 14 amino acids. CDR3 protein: CSAPVGVTNSPLHF. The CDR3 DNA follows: TGCAGTGCCCCAGTCGGGGTCACAAATTCACCCCTCCACTTT.

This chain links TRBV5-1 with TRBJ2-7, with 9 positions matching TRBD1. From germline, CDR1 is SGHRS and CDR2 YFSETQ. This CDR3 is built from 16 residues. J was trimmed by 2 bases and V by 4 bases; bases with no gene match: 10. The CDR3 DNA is TGCGCCAGCAGCCGAACTGGGACAGGGAGTACCTACGAGCAGTACTTC. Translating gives CASSRTGTGSTYEQYF.

CDR3 amino acids: CASSQDGRDGIQYF. For the CDR3, the DNA is TGCGCCAGCAGCCAAGATGGAAGGGACGGCATTCAGTACTTC. This chain uses TRBV4-3 with TRBJ2-4, with D perhaps matching TRBD1 or TRBD2 (5 bases each). Germline CDR1 is LGHNA and CDR2 is YSLEER. The CDR3 extends over 14 amino acids. Between the trimmed V and J ends, which lost 0 bases and 9 bases, there was a span of 12 bases.

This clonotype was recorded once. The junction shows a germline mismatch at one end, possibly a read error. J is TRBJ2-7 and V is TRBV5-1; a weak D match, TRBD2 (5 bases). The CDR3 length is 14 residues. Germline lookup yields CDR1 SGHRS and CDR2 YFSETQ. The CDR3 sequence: CTSSLQRALYEQYF. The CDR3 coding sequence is TGCACCAGCAGCTTGCAGAGGGCCCTCTACGAGCAGTACTTC.

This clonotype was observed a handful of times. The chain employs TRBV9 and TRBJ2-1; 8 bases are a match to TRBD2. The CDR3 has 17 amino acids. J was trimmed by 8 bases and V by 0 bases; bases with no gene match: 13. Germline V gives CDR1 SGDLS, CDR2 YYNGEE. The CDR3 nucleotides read TGTGCCAGCAGCGTAGCTGATTGGCGGGGGGAACGATATGAGCAGTTCTTC. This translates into CASSVADWRGERYEQFF.

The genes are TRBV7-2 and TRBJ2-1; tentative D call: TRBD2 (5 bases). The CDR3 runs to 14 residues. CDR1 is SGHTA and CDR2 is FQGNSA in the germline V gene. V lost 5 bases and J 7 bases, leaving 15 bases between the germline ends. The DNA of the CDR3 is TGTGCCAGCAGCCTCAAGGGCCCGGGGAATGAGCAGTTCTTC. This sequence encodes CASSLKGPGNEQFF.

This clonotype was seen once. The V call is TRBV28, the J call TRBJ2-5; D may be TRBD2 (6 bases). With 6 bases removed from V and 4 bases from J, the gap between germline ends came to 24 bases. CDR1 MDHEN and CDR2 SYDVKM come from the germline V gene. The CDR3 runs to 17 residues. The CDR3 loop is CASSPLGGVAIVETQYF. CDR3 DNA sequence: TGTGCCAGCAGCCCCTTGGGGGGAGTAGCGATTGTAGAGACCCAGTACTTC.

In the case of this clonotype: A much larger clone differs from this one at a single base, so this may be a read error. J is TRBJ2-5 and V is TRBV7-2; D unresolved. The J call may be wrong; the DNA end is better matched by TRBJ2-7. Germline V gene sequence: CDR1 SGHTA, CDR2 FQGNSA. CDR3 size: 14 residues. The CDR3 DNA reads TGTGCCAGCGGCTTAGACTTTTCCACCTACGAGCAGTACTTC. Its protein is CASGLDFSTYEQYF.